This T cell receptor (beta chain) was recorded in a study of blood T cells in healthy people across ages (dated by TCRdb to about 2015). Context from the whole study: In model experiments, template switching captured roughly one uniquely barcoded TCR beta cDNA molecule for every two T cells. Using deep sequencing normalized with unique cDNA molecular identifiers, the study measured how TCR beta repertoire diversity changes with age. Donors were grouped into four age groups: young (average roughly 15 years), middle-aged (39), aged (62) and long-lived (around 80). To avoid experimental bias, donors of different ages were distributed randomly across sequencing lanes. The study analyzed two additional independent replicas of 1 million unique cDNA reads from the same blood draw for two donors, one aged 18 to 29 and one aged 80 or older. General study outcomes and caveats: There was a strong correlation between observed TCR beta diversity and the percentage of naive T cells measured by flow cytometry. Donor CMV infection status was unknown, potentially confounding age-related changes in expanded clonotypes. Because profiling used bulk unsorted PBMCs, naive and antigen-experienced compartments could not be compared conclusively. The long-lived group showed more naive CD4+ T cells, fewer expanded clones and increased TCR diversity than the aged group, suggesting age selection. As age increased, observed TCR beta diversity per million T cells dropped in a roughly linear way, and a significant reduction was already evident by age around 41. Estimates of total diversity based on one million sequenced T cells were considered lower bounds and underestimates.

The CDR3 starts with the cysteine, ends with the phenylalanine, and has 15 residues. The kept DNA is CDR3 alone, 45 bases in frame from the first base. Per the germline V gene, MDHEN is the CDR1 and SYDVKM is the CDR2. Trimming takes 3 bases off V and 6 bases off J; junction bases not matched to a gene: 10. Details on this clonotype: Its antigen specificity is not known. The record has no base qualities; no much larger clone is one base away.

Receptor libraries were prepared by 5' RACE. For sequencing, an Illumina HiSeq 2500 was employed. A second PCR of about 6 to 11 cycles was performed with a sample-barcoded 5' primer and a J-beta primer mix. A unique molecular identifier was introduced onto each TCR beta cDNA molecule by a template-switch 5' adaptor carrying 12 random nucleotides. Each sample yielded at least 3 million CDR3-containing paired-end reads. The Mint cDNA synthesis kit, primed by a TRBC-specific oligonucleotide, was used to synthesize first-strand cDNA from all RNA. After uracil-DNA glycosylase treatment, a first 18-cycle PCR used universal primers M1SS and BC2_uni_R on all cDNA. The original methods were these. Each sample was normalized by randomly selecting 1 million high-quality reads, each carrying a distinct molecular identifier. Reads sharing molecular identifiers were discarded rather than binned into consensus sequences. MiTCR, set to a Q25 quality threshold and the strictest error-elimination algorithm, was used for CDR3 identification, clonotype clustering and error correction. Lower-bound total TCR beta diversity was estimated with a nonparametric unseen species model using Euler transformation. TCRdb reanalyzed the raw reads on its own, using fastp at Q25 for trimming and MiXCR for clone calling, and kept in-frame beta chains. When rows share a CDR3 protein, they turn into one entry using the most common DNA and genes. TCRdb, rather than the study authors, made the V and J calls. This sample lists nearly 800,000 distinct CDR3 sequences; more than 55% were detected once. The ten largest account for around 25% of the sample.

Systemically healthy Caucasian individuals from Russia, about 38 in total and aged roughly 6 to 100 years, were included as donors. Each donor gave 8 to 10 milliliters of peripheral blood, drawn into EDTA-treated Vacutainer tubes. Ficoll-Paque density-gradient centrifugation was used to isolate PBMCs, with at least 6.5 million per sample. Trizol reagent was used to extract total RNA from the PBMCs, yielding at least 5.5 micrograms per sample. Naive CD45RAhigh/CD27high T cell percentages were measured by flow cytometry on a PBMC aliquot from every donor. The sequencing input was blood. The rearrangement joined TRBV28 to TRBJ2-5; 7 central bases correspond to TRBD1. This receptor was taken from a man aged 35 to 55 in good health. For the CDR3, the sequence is CASSFSSGGEQTQYF. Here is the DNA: TGTGCCAGCAGTTTCTCTTCAGGGGGTGAACAGACCCAGTACTTC.